Reported below is one T cell receptor beta chain. No antigen is known for it. In TCRdb, the RT-PCR reads were re-called with MiXCR into one record per CDR3 protein. The data contain 650,000 or so distinct CDR3 sequences, less than 15% of them singletons. The germline V gene encodes CDR1 LGHNA and CDR2 YSLEER. The CDR3 is made up of 17 amino acids. Trimming pared 3 bases from V and 5 bases from J, leaving 19 bases between. The entry originates in a study of response to subunit inactivated influenza vaccine. Regarding the study as a whole: Few new T cells, the authors suggested, are recruited by each seasonal influenza vaccination.

This material consisted of PBMCs from blood, taken around two weeks before vaccination. The TCR was taken from a man aged 45-65 years who received an inactivated influenza vaccine. The chain has TRBV4-3 and TRBJ2-2, with a possible D match to TRBD2 (7 bases). The DNA of the CDR3 is TGCGCCAGCAGCCAGAAAGGGGGGGGCTGGATGACCGGGGAGCTGTTTTTT. This sequence encodes CASSQKGGGWMTGELFF.